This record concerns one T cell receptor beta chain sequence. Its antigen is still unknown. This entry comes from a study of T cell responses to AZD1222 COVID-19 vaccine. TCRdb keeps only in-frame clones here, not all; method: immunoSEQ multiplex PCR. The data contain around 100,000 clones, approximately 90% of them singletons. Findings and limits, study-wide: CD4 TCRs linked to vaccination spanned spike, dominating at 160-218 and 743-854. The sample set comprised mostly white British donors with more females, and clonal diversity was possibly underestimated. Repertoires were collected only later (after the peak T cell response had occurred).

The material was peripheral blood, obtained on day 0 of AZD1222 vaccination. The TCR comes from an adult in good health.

The CDR3 DNA reads TGTGCCAGCAAGGGGGGGTCCGCGGGTAAGAACACTGAAGCTTTCTTT. Its translation: CASKGGSAGKNTEAFF. This chain joins TRBV28 and TRBJ1-1, with D possibly matching TRBD1 (6 bases). The CDR3 totals 16 residues. The V end lost 7 bases, the J end lost 1 base, and 19 bases lay between the germline ends. Germline V gene lookup returns CDR1 MDHEN and CDR2 SYDVKM.